Here is one T cell receptor (beta chain) with its context. Its antigen specificity is not known. The record has no base qualities; no much larger clone is one base away. From the cysteine up to the phenylalanine, the CDR3 has a length of 19 residues. The CDR3 DNA has 57 bases and is translated from base 1. CDR1 and CDR2, looked up from the germline V gene, are SGHDT and YYEEEE. V is shortened by 3 bases, J by 0 bases, and the region joining them spans 23 bases. The sample originates from a study of cytomegalovirus exposure and HLA in healthy donors (dated by TCRdb to about 2017). Study-level background: A later analysis indicated that the 120 or so validation repertoires were generated on the platform also employed for the 600 to 750 repertoires of the first cohort. The study aimed to test whether cataloging public T cell receptors could reveal signatures of past pathogen exposure. A separate validation cohort of about 110 different subjects was used in addition to the roughly 720-subject first cohort. High-throughput TCR immunosequencing, statistical association of individual TCRs with disease status, and machine learning were combined to predict cytomegalovirus infection status. Paper-wide results and their limitations: In vitro tests confirmed that a few of the cytomegalovirus-associated TCR beta chains recognize cytomegalovirus antigens. A later analysis had no HLA typing for the validation cohort, so co-occurrence there was scored across all 130 or so repertoires. In the study, 164 TCR beta chains were listed as associated with cytomegalovirus. The classifier was reported to diagnose cytomegalovirus status with high specificity and sensitivity in both the original and validation cohorts. In a later analysis, TCRs clustered in the first cohort were found to also tend to co-occur in the roughly 120 validation repertoires, with roughly 93% of cluster scores above 0. Most TCR sequences were seen in very few donors, while some public TCRs were found in many individuals. The authors suggested that the approach could potentially be extended to other disease states and immunological phenotypes.

Donors formed part of the validation cohort, which comprised 95 to 150 subjects and was distinct from the first cohort of under 750 subjects. The library was generated by the immunoSEQ multiplex PCR assay. Per the source publication's procedure: A statistical classification framework was built for diagnosing cytomegalovirus status from the catalog of TCR beta chain sequences. TCRdb carries this immuneACCESS record with in-frame sequences only. Its versions omit some clonotypes, under half of them owing to an unresolved V gene in the studies checked, with the rest unexplained. From that table come the V and J calls and clone size; the DNA was used to work out D and trimming. This sample comprises roughly 300,000 clones, 87% of them detected only once. The top ten clones comprise 1.2% of the sample.

Sequenced input: PBMCs. The V and J genes are TRBV5-6 and TRBJ2-3, with TRBD2 perhaps the D gene, on 6 matching bases. The clonotype originates from a woman younger than 45 in good health and CMV-seropositive. CDR3 loop: CASSSLSTRAYTSTDTQYF. The nucleotide sequence reads TGTGCCAGCAGCTCGTTATCGACTAGAGCGTATACTAGCACAGATACGCAGTATTTT. Here the CDR3 is joined to the reference TRBV5-6 and TRBJ2-3 genes, and the full variable domain is: DAGVTQSPTHLIKTRGQQVTLRCSPKSGHDTVSWYQQALGQGPQFIFQYYEEEERQRGNFPDRFSGHQFPNYSSELNVNALLLGDSALYLCASSSLSTRAYTSTDTQYFGPGTRLTVL.